The subject of this entry is one TCR beta chain. Its antigen remains unidentified. This record belongs to a study of early T cells in non-severe SARS-CoV-2 infection. Study as a whole: The chains were unpaired, and the sequenced material was bulk RNA from unsorted whole blood. Study results and limitations: Private and CD4 specificities were missed by VDJdb matching, skewed to anti-spike CD8.

Attachment of unique molecular identifiers was made to individual cDNA molecules. Each CDR3 protein gets one entry after TCRdb re-called the 5' RACE reads with MiXCR. The table has fewer than 80,000 distinct CDR3 sequences, roughly 13% seen once. CDR1 LGHDT and CDR2 YNNKEL come from the germline V gene (reference sequence). The V and J ends lost 0 bases and 5 bases respectively, with 14 bases between them. There are 15 residues in the CDR3. The sequence was collected from an adult who was a healthcare worker with PCR-confirmed SARS-CoV-2 infection or an uninfected control (not recorded which). The sequenced sample consisted of whole blood. The chain is built from TRBV3-1 and TRBJ2-7, with D possibly being TRBD2 (6 bases). The CDR3 here is CASSQDSLALNEQYF. CDR3 sequence (DNA): TGTGCCAGCAGCCAAGATAGTCTAGCGTTGAACGAGCAGTACTTC.